This T cell receptor beta chain was retrieved from a study of T cell changes during pregnancy in multiple sclerosis. TCRdb keeps only in-frame clones here, not all; method: immunoSEQ multiplex PCR. The table has about 44,000 clones, approximately 92% seen once. The specimen was peripheral blood. The source of this sequence is a female donor with multiple sclerosis, enrolled in a pregnancy study.

The CDR3, as DNA: TGCGCCAGCAGCTTGGAGGTAATGAACACTGAAGCTTTCTTT. This codes for CASSLEVMNTEAFF. V gene TRBV5-1 combines with J gene TRBJ1-1; D gene uncertain. The CDR3 consists of 14 residues. The germline V gene has CDR1 SGHRS and CDR2 YFSETQ. V was clipped by 0 bases and J by 0 bases, with 6 bases between them.